This is a list of T cell receptor beta chains from one sample in a study of Ad26.COV2.S vaccination and SARS-CoV-2 variants. Libraries were prepared by immunoSEQ multiplex PCR; TCRdb keeps only in-frame clonotypes and omits some of them. In the table there are around 420,000 clones, approximately 87% of which are singletons. The input for sequencing was peripheral blood, taken in a trial of Ad26.COV2.S vaccine versus placebo. Receptors originate from a person between 18 and 60 years old who received the Ad26.COV2.S COVID-19 vaccine or a placebo. The CDR3 runs from the conserved cysteine through the conserved F or W. The D gene is left open where the match is weak.

D gene	V gene	J gene	CDR3 protein
TRBD1	TRBV3-1/TRBV3-2	TRBJ2-7	CASSRGQGRDEQYF
.	TRBV6-5	TRBJ1-3	CASSYSGLGNTIYF
.	TRBV6-2/TRBV6-3	TRBJ1-5	CASSYGLNQPQHF
TRBD2	TRBV18	TRBJ2-1	CASSLHPPTSGGASTYNEQFF
.	TRBV2	TRBJ1-5	CASSTGGTSNQPQHF
TRBD2	TRBV5-1	TRBJ2-3	CASSPRTSGGADTQYF
TRBD2	TRBV28	TRBJ2-3	CASSTLAGGPGTQYF
.	TRBV19	TRBJ1-5	CASSPTPDTVSPQHF
.	TRBV11-2	TRBJ1-6	CASSVTGLNSPSLHF
TRBD1	TRBV7-8	TRBJ2-2	CASSQDRGLAGELFF
TRBD1	TRBV9	TRBJ1-2	CASSVQGARGYTF
TRBD2	TRBV5-1	TRBJ2-4	CASSLELPPTSGGPVQYF
.	TRBV7-9	TRBJ2-3	CATPRAELATDTQYF
.	TRBV11-2	TRBJ2-7	CASSLSLRFSSGEQYF
TRBD1	TRBV6-5	TRBJ2-2	CASSGQGEIGELFF
.	TRBV6-2/TRBV6-3	TRBJ1-6	CASSYYLPGTSSPLHF